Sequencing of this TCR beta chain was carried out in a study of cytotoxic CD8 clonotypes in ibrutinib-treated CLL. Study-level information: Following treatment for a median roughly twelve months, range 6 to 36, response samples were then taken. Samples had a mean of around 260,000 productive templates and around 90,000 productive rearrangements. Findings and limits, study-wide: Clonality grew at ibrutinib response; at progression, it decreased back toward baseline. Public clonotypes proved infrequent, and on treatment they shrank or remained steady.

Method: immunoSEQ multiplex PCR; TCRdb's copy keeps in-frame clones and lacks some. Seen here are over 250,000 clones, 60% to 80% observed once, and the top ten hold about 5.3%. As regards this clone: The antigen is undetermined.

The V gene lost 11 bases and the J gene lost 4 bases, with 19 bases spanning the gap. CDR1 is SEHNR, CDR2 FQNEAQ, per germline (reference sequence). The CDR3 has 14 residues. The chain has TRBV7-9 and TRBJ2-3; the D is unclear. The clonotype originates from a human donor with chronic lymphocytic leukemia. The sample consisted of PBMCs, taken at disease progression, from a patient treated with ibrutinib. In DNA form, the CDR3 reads TGTGCCGGAACGGGCGGCGGTCGGCCAGATACGCAGTATTTT. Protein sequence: CAGTGGGRPDTQYF. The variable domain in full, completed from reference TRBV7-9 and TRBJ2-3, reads DTGVSQNPRHKITKRGQNVTFRCDPISEHNRLYWYRQTLGQGPEFLTYFQNEAQLEKSRLLSDRFSAERPKGSFSTLEIQRTEQGDSAMYLCAGTGGGRPDTQYFGPGTRLTVL.